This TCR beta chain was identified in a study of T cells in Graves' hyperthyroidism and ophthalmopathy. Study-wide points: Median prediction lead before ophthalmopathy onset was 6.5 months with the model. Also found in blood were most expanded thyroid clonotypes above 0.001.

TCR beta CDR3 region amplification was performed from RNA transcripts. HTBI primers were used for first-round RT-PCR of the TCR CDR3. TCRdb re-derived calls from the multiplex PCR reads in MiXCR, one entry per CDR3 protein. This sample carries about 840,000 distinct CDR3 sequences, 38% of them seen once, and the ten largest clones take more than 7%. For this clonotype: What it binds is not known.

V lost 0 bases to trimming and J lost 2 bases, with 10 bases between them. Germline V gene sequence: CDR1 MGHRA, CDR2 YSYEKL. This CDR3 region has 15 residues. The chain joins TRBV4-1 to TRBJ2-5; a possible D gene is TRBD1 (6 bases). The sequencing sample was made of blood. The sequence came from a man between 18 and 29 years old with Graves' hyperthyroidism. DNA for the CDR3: TGCGCCAGCAGCCAAGAGAGGGGGTGGCAAGAGACCCAGTACTTC. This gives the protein CASSQERGWQETQYF.